This TCR beta chain was captured in a study of blood T cell repertoires in COVID-19 (dated by TCRdb to the early 2020s). Study-wide context: The collaborator samples originated in the United States, Italy and Spain and spanned the acute and convalescent phases of COVID-19. The prospective study material was composed of cDNA or gDNA derived from T cells, B-cell-depleted T cells, or PBMCs. The dataset comprised deeply sampled blood TCRbeta repertoires from subjects exposed to, actively infected with, or recovered from COVID-19. The repertoires were released in a freely available public database intended as a resource for research on the immune response to SARS-CoV-2. The samples were drawn from two sources: the first 160 participants of the ongoing ImmuneRACE study, and some 1,300 subjects contributed by 6 global collaborators. A de-identified subject ID, COVID-19 status, age in years and sex were almost always included in the sample metadata. HLA class I and class II types, where available, came from metadata supplied by the sample provider rather than from assay-based typing. Overall results and qualifications from the work: The amount of clinical and demographic metadata varied by source and participant and was provided uncurated.

Whole blood was collected in K2EDTA tubes by collaborating institutions according to the institutions' own protocols. For TCRbeta analysis, collaborators shipped samples as frozen whole blood, isolated PBMCs, or DNA extracted from either of those sample types. The CDR3 numbers 11 residues from cysteine through phenylalanine. Of the read, only the CDR3 DNA is kept; its 33 bases are in frame from base 1. Looking up the germline V gene yields CDR1 SGHDN and CDR2 FVKESK. V was cut back by 8 bases and J by 6 bases, leaving a gap of 10 bases between them. TCRbeta CDR3 regions were amplified from genomic DNA by means of the immunoSEQ Assay, a bias-controlled multiplex PCR. As for the original processing: The number of nucleated cells in each sample was estimated by amplification of reference gene primers within the assay. Sequence reads were collapsed and filtered to measure the absolute abundance of every unique TCRbeta CDR3 rearrangement. Productive Simpson clonality was computed per sample as the square root of Simpson's diversity index over productive rearrangements. The table was pulled from immuneACCESS by TCRdb, which kept in-frame rearrangements only. Such tables lose some clones; where checked, under half of the loss comes from unresolved V genes, and the rest has no known cause. The V and J calls and clone size were taken over from that table, and D and trimming were inferred from the DNA. For this sample the table gives approximately 190,000 clones, of which 80% to 90% were detected only once. In total, the top ten clones hold approximately 15% of the sample.

With regard to this clone: The antigen it binds to is not known. No much larger clonotype is one base removed from it; base qualities were not supplied.

This receptor was taken from a man aged 25 to 40 with active or convalescent COVID-19. This receptor chain uses TRBV14 and TRBJ2-5; the best D guess is TRBD1, with 6 bases matching. The sample was peripheral blood. The CDR3 reads CASGQGKTQYF. The nucleotide sequence reads as follows: TGTGCCAGCGGGCAGGGGAAGACCCAGTACTTC. Reference TRBV14 and TRBJ2-5 proteins supply the regions before and after the CDR3; the full variable domain is: EAGVTQFPSHSVIEKGQTVTLRCDPISGHDNLYWYRRVMGKEIKFLLHFVKESKQDESGMPNNRFLAERTGGTYSTLKVQPAELEDSGVYFCASGQGKTQYFGPGTRLLVL.